This is a list of T cell receptor beta chains from one sample in a study of blood T cell repertoires in COVID-19. Sequencing was performed with immunoSEQ multiplex PCR; in TCRdb, only in-frame clones are kept and a portion is missing. This sample has 70,000 to 95,000 clones, with 89% found just once. Sample: peripheral blood. These receptors all come from a man aged 45-60 years with COVID-19, enrolled during active disease. Each CDR3 is given with its conserved first and last residue. The D gene is left open where the match is weak. Size tells how often a clone was seen (once, few, many) or the class of an expanded clone, and some rows leave it out.

V: TRBV5-1
size: NA
J: TRBJ1-2
D: NA
DNA: TGCGCCAGCAGCTTGGATGGAGTTAACTATGGCTACACCTTC
CDR3: CASSLDGVNYGYTF

V: TRBV11-2
size: NA
J: TRBJ1-6
D: NA
DNA: TGTGCCAGCAGCCCGAGGGGGGGCGAGAATTCACCCCTCCACTTT
CDR3: CASSPRGGENSPLHF

V: TRBV27
size: NA
J: TRBJ1-1
D: NA
DNA: TGTGCCAGCAGTTTAACCGGGGGACCACCGAACACTGAAGCTTTCTTT
CDR3: CASSLTGGPPNTEAFF

V: TRBV7-9
size: NA
J: TRBJ1-1
D: NA
DNA: TGTGCCAGCGTACGGGATACTGAAGCTTTCTTT
CDR3: CASVRDTEAFF

V: TRBV10-3
size: NA
J: TRBJ1-5
D: NA
DNA: TGTGCCATCACGGAGAGTCTAGCGGGGCCCCAGCATTTT
CDR3: CAITESLAGPQHF

V: TRBV11-3
size: once
J: TRBJ1-1
D: NA
DNA: TGTGCCAGCAGCTTCTCGAACACTGAAGCTTTCTTT
CDR3: CASSFSNTEAFF

V: TRBV30
size: NA
J: TRBJ1-4
D: TRBD1
DNA: TGTGCCTGGAGCAGGGGGGAGAATGAAAAACTGTTTTTT
CDR3: CAWSRGENEKLFF

V: TRBV19
size: few
J: TRBJ1-2
D: NA
DNA: TGTGCCAGCAAAGGGAGACAATCGAACTATGGCTACACCTTC
CDR3: CASKGRQSNYGYTF

V: TRBV11-2
size: NA
J: TRBJ2-7
D: NA
DNA: TGTGCCAGCAGCTTTCTCGACAGCTCTTACGAGCAGTACTTC
CDR3: CASSFLDSSYEQYF

V: TRBV5-1
size: once
J: TRBJ2-5
D: NA
DNA: TGCGCCAGCAGCCAGGACCCCGGGGAGAGGAAGACCCAGTACTTC
CDR3: CASSQDPGERKTQYF

V: TRBV2
size: NA
J: TRBJ2-1
D: NA
DNA: TGTGCCAGCAGTGAACGGCAGGGGCTCTACAATGAGCAGTTCTTC
CDR3: CASSERQGLYNEQFF

V: TRBV6-1
size: NA
J: TRBJ1-2
D: NA
DNA: TGTGCCAGCAGTGAAAACGCGGGAGCTAACTATGGCTACACCTTC
CDR3: CASSENAGANYGYTF

V: TRBV13
size: NA
J: TRBJ1-5
D: NA
DNA: TGTGCCAGCAGCTTGGGCAGGGATAATCAGCCCCAGCATTTT
CDR3: CASSLGRDNQPQHF

V: TRBV6-5
size: NA
J: TRBJ1-2
D: TRBD1
DNA: TGTGCCAGCAGAAACAGGGGTAATGGAGGCTACACCTTC
CDR3: CASRNRGNGGYTF

V: TRBV6-2/TRBV6-3
size: NA
J: TRBJ2-1
D: NA
DNA: TGTGCCAGCAGTTATTACTCCTACAATGAGCAGTTCTTC
CDR3: CASSYYSYNEQFF

V: TRBV19
size: once
J: TRBJ1-3
D: NA
DNA: TGTGCCAGTAGTATTCCGACGACAGGAAACACCATATATTTT
CDR3: CASSIPTTGNTIYF

V: TRBV11-2
size: NA
J: TRBJ2-1
D: NA
DNA: TGTGCCAGCAGCTTAGTGCAGGGTGGCTACAATGAGCAGTTCTTC
CDR3: CASSLVQGGYNEQFF

V: TRBV9
size: NA
J: TRBJ1-4
D: TRBD1
DNA: TGTGCCAGCAGCGTAGGTTGGACAGGGGATAATGAAAAACTGTTTTTT
CDR3: CASSVGWTGDNEKLFF

V: TRBV21-1
size: NA
J: TRBJ1-5
D: NA
DNA: TGTGCCAGCAGCAAAGCCCACTGCAGGGTTACTCAGCCCCAGCATTTT
CDR3: CASSKAHCRVTQPQHF

V: TRBV15
size: NA
J: TRBJ1-2
D: NA
DNA: TGTGCCACCAGCAGAGATAGAGGGCTCATCTATGGCTACACCTTC
CDR3: CATSRDRGLIYGYTF

V: TRBV2
size: NA
J: TRBJ1-2
D: NA
DNA: TGTGCCAGCAGCGCACCCCAAACAGCGGGACATGTCCACACCTTC
CDR3: CASSAPQTAGHVHTF

V: TRBV18
size: NA
J: TRBJ2-7
D: NA
DNA: TGTGCCAGCTCACCGGGAGTCGACTACAAGCAGTACTTC
CDR3: CASSPGVDYKQYF

V: TRBV10-3
size: NA
J: TRBJ1-5
D: NA
DNA: TGTGCCATCAGTGAGACCGGTAACCAGCCCCAGCATTTT
CDR3: CAISETGNQPQHF

V: TRBV7-9
size: NA
J: TRBJ1-1
D: NA
DNA: TGTGCCAGCAGCGGGAGTAGCACTGAAGCTTTCTTT
CDR3: CASSGSSTEAFF

V: TRBV19
size: NA
J: TRBJ1-2
D: TRBD1
DNA: TGTGCCAGTAGTCGGGACAGCGTTGGCTATGGCTACACCTTC
CDR3: CASSRDSVGYGYTF

V: TRBV2
size: NA
J: TRBJ1-1
D: NA
DNA: TGTGCCAGCAGTGAAGGATATGGGAGGAACACTGAAGCTTTCTTT
CDR3: CASSEGYGRNTEAFF

V: TRBV4-2
size: NA
J: TRBJ1-4
D: NA
DNA: TGTGCCAGCAGCCAAGTTTCGCAGCGGGTGGCTAATGAAAAACTGTTTTTT
CDR3: CASSQVSQRVANEKLFF

V: TRBV2
size: few
J: TRBJ1-2
D: TRBD1
DNA: TGTGCCAGCAGGGTAGACAGGGCGAGCTATGGCTACACCTTC
CDR3: CASRVDRASYGYTF

V: TRBV4-1
size: NA
J: TRBJ2-1
D: NA
DNA: TGCGCCAGCAGCCAAGATCTGAGTGGGACACTCCACAATGAGCAGTTCTTC
CDR3: CASSQDLSGTLHNEQFF

V: TRBV7-3
size: NA
J: TRBJ2-2
D: NA
DNA: TGTGCCAGCAGCTTACCTACAGGGCTCCGGGGCACCGGGGAGCTGTTTTTT
CDR3: CASSLPTGLRGTGELFF

V: TRBV5-5
size: NA
J: TRBJ2-1
D: NA
DNA: TGTGCCAGCAGCCTCTCCTACAATGAGCAGTTCTTC
CDR3: CASSLSYNEQFF

V: TRBV3-1/TRBV3-2
size: NA
J: TRBJ1-2
D: NA
DNA: TGTGCCAGCAGCCAAGCTAGGCCCGGGGGGCACTATGGCTACACCTTC
CDR3: CASSQARPGGHYGYTF

V: TRBV7-2
size: NA
J: TRBJ2-5
D: NA
DNA: TGTGCCAGCAGCTTAGGATGGGCGGGGAAGACCCAGTACTTC
CDR3: CASSLGWAGKTQYF

V: TRBV7-9
size: NA
J: TRBJ1-3
D: TRBD1
DNA: TGTGCCAGCAGCTTGGGACAGGGAAACACCATATATTTT
CDR3: CASSLGQGNTIYF

V: TRBV15
size: NA
J: TRBJ1-6
D: TRBD1
DNA: TGTGCCACCAGCAGAGATGGACAGGCCCTCTTGCCCCTCCACTTT
CDR3: CATSRDGQALLPLHF

V: TRBV10-1
size: NA
J: TRBJ1-6
D: TRBD1
DNA: TGCGCCAGCAGTGAGGCCGACAGGGGAAGGATACTTAATTCACCCCTCCACTTT
CDR3: CASSEADRGRILNSPLHF

V: TRBV6-6
size: few
J: TRBJ2-7
D: NA
DNA: TGTGCCTCACGGGGGGCGGGGCCAGCCTACGAGCAGTACTTC
CDR3: CASRGAGPAYEQYF

V: TRBV18
size: once
J: TRBJ1-4
D: TRBD1
DNA: TGTGCCAGCTCACAAGGGACAGGGGCTGAAAAACTGTTTTTT
CDR3: CASSQGTGAEKLFF

V: TRBV5-5
size: NA
J: TRBJ2-5
D: TRBD2
DNA: TGTGCCAGCAGTCGTTCCGGACTAGCGGGGGGGCAAGAGACCCAGTACTTC
CDR3: CASSRSGLAGGQETQYF

V: TRBV5-1
size: once
J: TRBJ2-3
D: TRBD1
DNA: TGCGCCAGCAGCTCCCAGAATGTAGGGGGCGAGCAGTATTTT
CDR3: CASSSQNVGGEQYF

V: TRBV4-1
size: NA
J: TRBJ2-7
D: TRBD1
DNA: TGCGCCAGCAGCCAAGGAGAGCAGGGGGCTTTGTACGAGCAGTACTTC
CDR3: CASSQGEQGALYEQYF